What follows is one T cell receptor (beta chain) and its context. A much more abundant neighbour one base away suggests this may be a read error. Template material for amplifying TCR beta CDR3 regions consisted of RNA transcripts. An initial round of RT-PCR targeting the TCR CDR3 relied on the HTBI primer set. MiXCR, run by TCRdb on the multiplex PCR reads, gives a single entry per CDR3 protein. The sample consists of some 300,000 distinct CDR3 sequences, approximately 17% of them appearing once. The entry originates in a study of T cells in Graves' hyperthyroidism and ophthalmopathy. The clonotype originates from a man aged 25-45 years with Graves' hyperthyroidism. Material: blood.

Here the CDR3 reads CVTSRADTQYF. CDR3 sequence (DNA): TGTGTCACCAGTCGAGCGGATACGCAGTATTTT. J is TRBJ2-3 and V is TRBV24-1; D unclear. Germline loops: CDR1 KGHDR, CDR2 SFDVKD. This CDR3 has 11 residues.